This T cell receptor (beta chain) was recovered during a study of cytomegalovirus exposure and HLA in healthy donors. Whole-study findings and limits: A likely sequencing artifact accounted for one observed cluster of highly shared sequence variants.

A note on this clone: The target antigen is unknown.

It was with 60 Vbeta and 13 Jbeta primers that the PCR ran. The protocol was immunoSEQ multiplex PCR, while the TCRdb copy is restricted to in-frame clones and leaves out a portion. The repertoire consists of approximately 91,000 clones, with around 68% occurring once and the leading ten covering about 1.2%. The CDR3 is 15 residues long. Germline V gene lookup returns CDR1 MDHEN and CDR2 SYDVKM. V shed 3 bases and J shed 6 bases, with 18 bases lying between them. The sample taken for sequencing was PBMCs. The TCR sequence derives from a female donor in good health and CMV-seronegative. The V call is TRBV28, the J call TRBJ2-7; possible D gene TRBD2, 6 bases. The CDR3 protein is CASSFGGSGRIEQYF. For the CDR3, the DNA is TGTGCCAGCAGTTTCGGGGGATCCGGAAGAATCGAGCAGTACTTC.